These 18 T cell receptor beta chains were sequenced from one sample in a study of T-cell reconstitution after alpha-beta-depleted transplantation in children. A library of TCRbeta sequences, prepared with unique molecular identifiers, was generated. One entry per CDR3 protein, called by TCRdb with MiXCR from the PCR reads. Here the sample spans about 580,000 distinct CDR3 sequences, 20% to 30% being singletons. The sequenced sample was PBMCs, obtained before TCRalphabeta/CD19-depleted stem cell transplant. The receptors come from a boy younger than two with Wiskott-Aldrich syndrome, due to receive a stem cell transplant.

This rearrangement joins TRBV6-1 to TRBJ2-5; D tentatively fits TRBD1 or TRBD2 (5 bases each). Germline V gene data show CDR1 as MNHNS and CDR2 as SASEGT. The germline V and J ends were trimmed by 4 bases and 2 bases, with 11 bases remaining between them. This CDR3 region has 14 residues. The CDR3 protein is CASSVWGKQETQYF. The DNA for the CDR3 is TGTGCCAGCAGTGTTTGGGGGAAACAAGAGACCCAGTACTTC.

This clonotype was counted between two and nine times. The rearrangement joins TRBV5-1 to TRBJ2-1, with 9 nucleotides matching TRBD1. V lost 4 bases to trimming and J lost 6 bases; unmatched junction nucleotides: 8. The germline V gene encodes CDR1 SGHRS and CDR2 YFSETQ. The CDR3 sequence is 15 residues long. The CDR3 protein is CASSTSGTGFNEQFF. CDR3 DNA sequence: TGCGCCAGCAGCACGTCCGGGACAGGGTTCAATGAGCAGTTCTTC.

The chain is built from TRBV3-1 and TRBJ2-2, with D unresolved. Per the germline V gene, CDR1 is LGHDT and CDR2 is YNNKEL (reference sequence). CDR3 size: 14 residues. Between the trimmed V and J ends, which lost 2 bases and 8 bases, there was a span of 12 bases. The CDR3 sequence is CASSQIARAGELFF. CDR3 nucleotides: TGTGCCAGCAGCCAAATAGCCCGAGCAGGGGAGCTGTTTTTT. The entire variable domain, with the rest obtained from reference TRBV3-1 and TRBJ2-2, is as follows: DTAVSQTPKYLVTQMGNDKSIKCEQNLGHDTMYWYKQDSKKFLKIMFSYNNKELIINETVPNRFSPKSPDKAHLNLHINSLELGDSAVYFCASSQIARAGELFFGEGSRLTVL.

The rearrangement links TRBV25-1 to TRBJ2-1, with TRBD2 matching over 12 bases. V shed 6 bases and J 6 bases; nucleotides not matched to a gene: 6. CDR3 length equals 15 residues. Looked up from germline, CDR1 is MGHDK and CDR2 is SYGVNS. In nucleotides, the CDR3 is TGTGCCAGCAGCCGACTAGCGGGAGTAGCCAATGAGCAGTTCTTC. Translating it yields CASSRLAGVANEQFF.

J is TRBJ2-3 and V is TRBV20-1, with D tentatively TRBD1 or TRBD2 (5 bases each). Germline loops: CDR1 DFQATT, CDR2 SNEGSKA (reference sequence). The CDR3 length is 14 residues. Trimming pared 5 bases from V and 1 base from J, leaving 13 bases between. DNA of the CDR3: TGCAGTGCTGGCCGGGACGGAGGCACAGATACGCAGTATTTT. It codes for CSAGRDGGTDTQYF.

This clonotype was seen only a few times. The rearrangement uses TRBV5-5 and TRBJ2-5; D gene ambiguous. The V gene lost 2 bases and the J gene lost 2 bases, with 7 bases spanning the gap. Looked up from germline, CDR1 is SGHKS and CDR2 is YYEKEE (reference sequence). The CDR3 has 13 residues. The CDR3 loop reads CASSFWLQETQYF. CDR3 coding DNA: TGTGCCAGCAGCTTTTGGCTGCAAGAGACCCAGTACTTC.

There are a few counts of this clonotype. The chain recombines TRBV20-1 with TRBJ2-5; D may be TRBD1 (5 bases). V shed 7 bases and J shed 2 bases, with 14 bases lying between them. Germline CDR1 and CDR2: DFQATT and SNEGSKA (reference sequence). The CDR3 covers 13 residues. This CDR3 reads CSVTGRLQETQYF. Here the CDR3 DNA reads TGCAGTGTTACAGGACGGTTACAAGAGACCCAGTACTTC.

The V and J genes are TRBV2 and TRBJ2-7; D assignment may be TRBD1 or TRBD2 (5 bases each). Germline lookup yields CDR1 SNHLY and CDR2 FYNNEI. V was trimmed by 6 bases and J by 2 bases, leaving 14 bases between them. This CDR3 contains 14 residues. CDR3 sequence (DNA): TGTGCCAGCAGCGGGCACTGGGGACCCTACGAGCAGTACTTC. It encodes CASSGHWGPYEQYF.

V usage is TRBV7-6 and J usage is TRBJ2-7, with D possibly being TRBD2 (6 bases). This CDR3 is 15 amino acids long. V gave up 4 bases and J gave up 0 bases, with 13 bases separating them. Germline CDR1 SGHVS, CDR2 FNYEAQ. This chain's CDR3 is CASSSGHGSSYEQYF. CDR3 bases: TGTGCCAGCAGCTCAGGACACGGGAGCTCCTACGAGCAGTACTTC.

This chain joins TRBV19 and TRBJ2-3; D is undetermined. This CDR3 has 16 amino acids. Germline CDR1 and CDR2: LNHDA and SQIVND (reference sequence). V was clipped by 4 bases and J by 2 bases, with 16 bases between them. DNA for the CDR3: TGTGCCAGTAGTACACCGGGTGGAAACCCCACAGATACGCAGTATTTT. It specifies CASSTPGGNPTDTQYF.

This clonotype came up a few times. The V gene is TRBV12-3 or TRBV12-4, the J gene TRBJ1-2; no firm D call. The CDR3 runs 13 residues. The V end lost 3 bases, the J end lost 4 bases, and 9 bases lay between the germline ends. The CDR3 spells CASSLEVGYGYTF. Written as DNA, the CDR3 is TGTGCCAGCAGTTTGGAGGTTGGCTATGGCTACACCTTC.

This clonotype came up a few times. The chain uses TRBV5-1 and TRBJ2-1; 7 bases match TRBD2. Trimming removed 1 base from V and 0 bases from J; junction bases left unmatched: 1. The germline CDR1 and CDR2 sequences are SGHRS and YFSETQ. The CDR3 has 15 residues. The CDR3, as DNA: TGCGCCAGCAGCTTGAGGGAGGGCTCCTACAATGAGCAGTTCTTC. The encoded protein is CASSLREGSYNEQFF.

This clonotype was seen more than once but under ten times. For the CDR3, the DNA is TGTGCCACCAGCAGAGCGGGAACAGCAGATCAGCCCCAGCATTTT. Amino acids: CATSRAGTADQPQHF. The genes are TRBV15 and TRBJ1-5; D not certain. Trimming cost V 1 base and J 5 bases, with 12 bases left between them. The CDR3 sequence is 15 residues long. Germline CDR1 LNHNV, CDR2 YYDKDF (reference sequence).

The chain joins TRBV20-1 to TRBJ2-1, with TRBD2 matching 9 bases. This CDR3 has 19 amino acids. CDR1 is DFQATT and CDR2 is SNEGSKA in the germline V gene (reference sequence). V shed 3 bases, J shed 5 bases, and the junction held 20 bases outside the gene matches. Here the CDR3 reads CSARRTDILAGSRHNEQFF. The CDR3 DNA follows: TGCAGTGCTAGGCGAACCGATATCCTAGCGGGAAGTCGGCACAATGAGCAGTTCTTC.

This clonotype showed up just a few times. V is TRBV5-1 and J is TRBJ2-7; TRBD2 aligns across 11 bases. Germline loops: CDR1 SGHRS, CDR2 YFSETQ. With 0 bases clipped from V and 4 bases from J, the junction kept 9 bases outside the gene matches. The CDR3 sequence is 17 residues long. In DNA, the CDR3 is TGCGCCAGCAGCTTGGCCCCGGCGCTAGCGGGAGGATACGAGCAGTACTTC. Translated, it gives CASSLAPALAGGYEQYF.

V usage is TRBV5-1 and J usage is TRBJ2-2; D could derive from TRBD1 or TRBD2 (6 bases each). Trimming took 4 bases from V and 4 from J, leaving 8 bases between them. CDR3 length: 13 amino acids. Germline lookup yields CDR1 SGHRS and CDR2 YFSETQ. The CDR3: CASSPGATGELFF. CDR3 DNA: TGCGCCAGCAGCCCGGGGGCCACCGGGGAGCTGTTTTTT.

The chain uses TRBV7-2 and TRBJ2-1; D is perhaps TRBD2 (6 bases). V shed 5 bases and J shed 8 bases, with 10 bases lying between them. Germline V gene lookup returns CDR1 SGHTA and CDR2 FQGNSA. The CDR3 consists of 12 residues. This CDR3 is CASSVRRDEQFF. CDR3 nucleotide sequence: TGTGCCAGCAGCGTCCGGAGGGATGAGCAGTTCTTC.

V gene TRBV29-1 combines with J gene TRBJ1-3, with D unresolved. The germline gives CDR1 SQVTM, CDR2 ANQGSEA. The CDR3 covers 16 residues. V was cut by 0 bases and J by 4 bases, with 16 bases left in between. CDR3 nucleotide sequence: TGCAGCGTTGAAGATGCCCCGGGATCGTTGGGAAACACCATATATTTT. Amino acids: CSVEDAPGSLGNTIYF.